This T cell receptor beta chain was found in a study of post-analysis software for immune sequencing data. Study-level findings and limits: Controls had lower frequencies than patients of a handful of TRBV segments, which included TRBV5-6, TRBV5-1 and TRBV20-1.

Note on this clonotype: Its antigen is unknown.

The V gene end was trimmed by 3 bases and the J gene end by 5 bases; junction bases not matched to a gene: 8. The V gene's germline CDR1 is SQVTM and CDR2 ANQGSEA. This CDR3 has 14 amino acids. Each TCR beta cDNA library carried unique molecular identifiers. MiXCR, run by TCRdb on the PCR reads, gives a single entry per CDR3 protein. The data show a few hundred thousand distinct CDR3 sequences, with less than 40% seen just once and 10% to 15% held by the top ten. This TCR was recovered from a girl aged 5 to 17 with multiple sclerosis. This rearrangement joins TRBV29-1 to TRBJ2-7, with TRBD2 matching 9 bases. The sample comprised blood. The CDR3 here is CSVEDLGTSNEQYF. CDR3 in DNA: TGCAGCGTTGAGGATCTGGGGACTAGCAACGAGCAGTACTTC.